One and the same sample provided the 21 T cell receptor beta chains below, sequenced in a study of shared clonotypes between healthy human individuals. Assay: immunoSEQ multiplex PCR; the TCRdb copy retains only in-frame clones and omits some. This sample has around 2,000,000 clones, with about 95% found just once. Positive CCR7 selection of CD45RO-negative cells yielded the naive CD8 cells, and terminally differentiated effector memory CD45RA+ cells were excluded. The source material was naive CD8+ T cells sorted from blood. Every receptor here comes from a man younger than 30 in good health.

The chain employs TRBV29-1 and TRBJ2-7; no definite D call. The CDR3 is 12 residues long. The germline V gene encodes CDR1 SQVTM and CDR2 ANQGSEA. The germline V and J ends were trimmed by 4 bases and 6 bases, with 13 bases remaining between them. As DNA, the CDR3 is TGCAGCGTTGTTAGTGGTGGTAGCGAGCAGTACTTC. Amino acid sequence: CSVVSGGSEQYF.

The chain uses TRBV2 and TRBJ2-7; tentative D call: TRBD1 (5 bases). The V gene lost 7 bases and the J gene lost 4 bases, with 14 bases spanning the gap. The CDR3 runs 13 residues. Per the germline V gene, CDR1 is SNHLY and CDR2 is FYNNEI. The CDR3 is CASIDIGVYEQYF. CDR3 DNA: TGTGCCAGCATCGACATAGGGGTTTACGAGCAGTACTTC.

This rearrangement joins TRBV11-2 to TRBJ2-7, with TRBD1 matching 9 bases. The CDR3 has 15 amino acids. V gave up 3 bases and J gave up 4 bases; unmatched junction bases: 7. Germline lookup yields CDR1 SGHAT and CDR2 FQNNGV. The CDR3 is CASSFSQGARYEQYF. In DNA form, the CDR3 reads TGTGCCAGCAGCTTTTCACAGGGGGCGCGGTACGAGCAGTACTTC.

The chain combines TRBV5-4 with TRBJ2-7, with 8 bases aligning to TRBD2. The J segment lost 3 bases and the V segment lost 3 bases, leaving 2 bases of the junction unmatched. CDR1 is SGHNT and CDR2 is YYREEE in the germline V gene (reference sequence). CDR3 length equals 13 residues. The CDR3 bases are TGTGCCAGCAGCTGGAGCGGGAGCTACGAGCAGTACTTC. This encodes CASSWSGSYEQYF.

V is TRBV6-5 and J is TRBJ2-5; TRBD1 aligns across 8 bases. V lost 6 bases to trimming and J lost 4 bases; unmatched junction nucleotides: 7. The CDR3 contains 14 residues. CDR1 is MNHEY and CDR2 is SVGAGI in the germline V gene. CDR3 protein: CASSRPTGGETQYF. CDR3 nucleotides: TGTGCCAGCAGCCGCCCCACAGGGGGAGAGACCCAGTACTTC.

The rearrangement joins TRBV4-2 to TRBJ2-5; TRBD2 aligns across 7 bases. CDR1 and CDR2 (germline): LGHNA, YNFKEQ. V lost 1 base to trimming and J lost 1 base; unmatched junction nucleotides: 3. This CDR3 region has 15 residues. This CDR3 reads CASSQALALQETQYF. DNA of the CDR3: TGTGCCAGCAGCCAAGCACTAGCGCTCCAAGAGACCCAGTACTTC.

CDR3: CASSNRGSEETQYF. CDR3 sequence (DNA): TGTGCCAGCAGTAACAGGGGGAGTGAAGAGACCCAGTACTTC. The genes are TRBV6-1 and TRBJ2-5, with 8 bases fitting TRBD1. The CDR3 has 14 residues. Germline CDR1 is MNHNS and CDR2 is SASEGT. V shed 5 bases and J 3 bases; nucleotides not matched to a gene: 5.

The genes are TRBV7-9 and TRBJ2-2, with TRBD2 as a possible D gene (5 bases). This CDR3 is built from 16 residues. In germline, CDR1 is SEHNR, CDR2 FQNEAQ (reference sequence). V was cut by 4 bases and J by 1 base, with 13 bases left in between. The CDR3 loop reads CASSSFTGWNTGELFF. The DNA of the CDR3 is TGTGCCAGCAGCTCGTTCACGGGGTGGAACACCGGGGAGCTGTTTTTT.

The chain has TRBV27 and TRBJ2-5; TRBD2 agrees at 12 bases. After removal of 2 bases from V and 9 bases from J, the junction contained 10 bases not matched to a gene. CDR1 is MNHEY and CDR2 is SMNVEV in the germline V gene (reference sequence). This CDR3 region has 16 residues. CDR3 region: CASSLLGTSGLGAQYF. The CDR3 coding sequence is TGTGCCAGCAGTTTACTCGGGACTAGCGGGCTTGGGGCCCAGTACTTC.

The chain couples TRBV27 to TRBJ1-1, with 8 bases aligning to TRBD1. The V segment lost 5 bases and the J segment 3 bases; nucleotides outside the gene matches: 5. The CDR3 covers 14 residues. Germline assignment: CDR1 MNHEY and CDR2 SMNVEV (reference sequence). The CDR3 DNA follows: TGTGCCAGCAGTCTCGCGACAGGGGACACTGAAGCTTTCTTT. It is translated as CASSLATGDTEAFF.

The rearrangement uses TRBV7-6 and TRBJ1-4; D not certain. The CDR3 loop spans 13 amino acids. Trimming took off 0 bases at V and 8 bases at J, with 7 bases between the two ends. Per germline, CDR1 SGHVS and CDR2 FNYEAQ. This CDR3 is CASSLAGGEKLFF. The DNA for the CDR3 is TGTGCCAGCAGCTTAGCCGGCGGGGAAAAACTGTTTTTT. The entire variable domain, with the rest obtained from reference TRBV7-6 and TRBJ1-4, is as follows: GAGVSQSPRYKVTKRGQDVALRCDPISGHVSLYWYRQALGQGPEFLTYFNYEAQQDKSGLPNDRFSAERPEGSISTLTIQRTEQRDSAMYRCASSLAGGEKLFFGSGTQLSVL.

The chain recombines TRBV27 with TRBJ2-2, with 9 bases lining up with TRBD2. The CDR3 length is 17 residues. Germline loops: CDR1 MNHEY, CDR2 SMNVEV (reference sequence). V trimming: 2 bases; J trimming: 4 bases; junction bases outside the gene matches: 8. The CDR3 DNA follows: TGTGCCAGCAGTTTACCGATAGCGGGAGCGGGCACCGGGGAGCTGTTTTTT. Protein product: CASSLPIAGAGTGELFF.

The chain employs TRBV27 and TRBJ1-4; D perhaps matches TRBD1 (6 bases). This CDR3 has 14 residues. The ends were cut back, 3 bases at V and 7 bases at J, with 12 bases in the middle. Germline V CDR1 and CDR2: MNHEY, SMNVEV (reference sequence). The CDR3 DNA reads as TGTGCCAGCAGTTTGGCAGGGGTTGGTGAAAAACTGTTTTTT. This sequence encodes CASSLAGVGEKLFF.

The rearrangement joins TRBV15 to TRBJ2-3, with TRBD2 as a possible D gene (6 bases). V was trimmed by 6 bases and J by 4 bases, leaving 14 bases between them. Germline V lookup: CDR1 LNHNV, CDR2 YYDKDF (reference sequence). The CDR3 runs 14 residues. The CDR3 loop is CATSLGGEADTQYF. Written as DNA, the CDR3 is TGTGCCACCAGTTTGGGCGGGGAAGCAGATACGCAGTATTTT.

This clone was seen once. The genes are TRBV9 and TRBJ2-1, with D perhaps TRBD2 (5 bases). The CDR3 is 15 amino acids. Germline CDR1 SGDLS, CDR2 YYNGEE. The V end lost 0 bases, the J end lost 10 bases, and 17 bases lay between the germline ends. Here the CDR3 reads CASSVDEDPRGEQFF. The DNA for the CDR3 is TGTGCCAGCAGCGTAGATGAAGACCCCCGGGGAGAGCAGTTCTTC.

The chain employs TRBV11-1 and TRBJ1-1, with 7 nucleotides matching TRBD1. Trimming cost V 3 bases and J 3 bases; bases outside gene matches: 16. Germline assignment: CDR1 SGHAT and CDR2 FQDESV (reference sequence). This CDR3 comprises 18 residues. Here the CDR3 reads CASSFRLWGLGTDTEAFF. CDR3 in DNA: TGTGCCAGCAGCTTCAGACTGTGGGGGTTAGGGACAGACACTGAAGCTTTCTTT.

This clone was recorded only once. The rearrangement joins TRBV6-4 to TRBJ2-7; TRBD1 might be the D (6 bases). Between the trimmed V and J ends, which lost 2 bases and 6 bases, there was a span of 11 bases. This CDR3 region has 13 residues. Germline values: CDR1 MRHNA, CDR2 SNTAGT. This CDR3 reads CASSDTPRGEQYF. For the CDR3, the DNA is TGTGCCAGCAGTGACACTCCCAGGGGCGAGCAGTACTTC.

The genes are TRBV6-5 and TRBJ2-1; TRBD2 matches 8 bases. CDR3 length: 16 residues. Germline assignment: CDR1 MNHEY and CDR2 SVGAGI. Unmatched junction bases numbered 6, after V lost 2 bases and J lost 3 bases. CDR3 in DNA: TGTGCCAGCAGTTACGAGGCGGGAGGCCTCTACAATGAGCAGTTCTTC. This sequence encodes CASSYEAGGLYNEQFF.

The chain is built from TRBV7-9 and TRBJ2-3; TRBD2 aligns across 8 bases. The CDR3 runs 16 residues. CDR1 SEHNR and CDR2 FQNEAQ come from the germline V gene (reference sequence). V shed 3 bases and J 2 bases; nucleotides not matched to a gene: 7. This CDR3 reads CASSLSGGPFTDTQYF. The CDR3 DNA follows: TGTGCCAGCAGCTTGAGCGGGGGACCATTCACAGATACGCAGTATTTT.

V is TRBV6-5 and J is TRBJ2-3; D call uncertain. Germline V gives CDR1 MNHEY, CDR2 SVGAGI. The CDR3 has 15 residues. With 5 bases removed from V and 3 bases from J, the gap between germline ends came to 15 bases. CDR3 coding DNA: TGTGCCAGCAGTCAATCGGGTACAAGGACAGATACGCAGTATTTT. Amino acids: CASSQSGTRTDTQYF.

This chain uses TRBV25-1 with TRBJ2-7, with 7 bases aligning to TRBD1. V lost 3 bases and J lost 2; bases outside the gene matches: 16. The CDR3 is 18 amino acids. Germline V gene data show CDR1 as MGHDK and CDR2 as SYGVNS. The CDR3 region has the DNA TGTGCCAGCAGTGACCAGCCGGGGACAGACCCGAAGCCCTACGAGCAGTACTTC. It specifies CASSDQPGTDPKPYEQYF.